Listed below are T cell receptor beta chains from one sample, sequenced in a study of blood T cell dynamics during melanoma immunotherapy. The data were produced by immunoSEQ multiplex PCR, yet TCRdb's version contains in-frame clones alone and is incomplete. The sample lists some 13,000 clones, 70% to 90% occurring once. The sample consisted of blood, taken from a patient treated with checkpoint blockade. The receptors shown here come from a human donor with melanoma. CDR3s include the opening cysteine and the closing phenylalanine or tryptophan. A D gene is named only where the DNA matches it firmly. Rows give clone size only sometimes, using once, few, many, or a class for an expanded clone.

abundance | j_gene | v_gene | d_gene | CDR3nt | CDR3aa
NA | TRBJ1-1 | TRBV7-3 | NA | TGTGCCAGCAGCTGGACAAAAAACACTGAAGCTTTCTTT | CASSWTKNTEAFF
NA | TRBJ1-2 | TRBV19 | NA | TGTGCCAGTAGTAGGGATCAGGGGCGAGGTGGCTACACCTTC | CASSRDQGRGGYTF
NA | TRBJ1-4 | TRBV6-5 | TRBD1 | TGTGCCAGCAGGATTACAGGGGGACCTAATGAAAAACTGTTTTTT | CASRITGGPNEKLFF
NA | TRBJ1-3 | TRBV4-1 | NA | TGCGCCAGCAGCCAAGCCGCAGGCTCTGGAAACACCATATATTTT | CASSQAAGSGNTIYF
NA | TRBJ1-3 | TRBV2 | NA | TGTGCCAGTGAACAGGGCTCTGGAAACACCATATATTTT | CASEQGSGNTIYF
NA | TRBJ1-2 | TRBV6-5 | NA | TGTGCCAGCAGTTACGACTTGACTGCTAACTATGGCTACACCTTC | CASSYDLTANYGYTF
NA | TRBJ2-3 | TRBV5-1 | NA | TGCGCCAGCAGCCGGGGCCCTAGCACAGATACGCAGTATTTT | CASSRGPSTDTQYF
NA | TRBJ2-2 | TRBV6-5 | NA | TGTGCCAGCAGTTACTCGACGAGGGCCACCGGGGAGCTGTTTTTT | CASSYSTRATGELFF
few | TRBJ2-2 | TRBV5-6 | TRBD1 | TGTGCCAGCAGCCCATGGACAGGGCTCCCCGGGGAGCTGTTTTTT | CASSPWTGLPGELFF
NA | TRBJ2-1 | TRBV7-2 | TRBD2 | TGTGCCAGCAGCGCTGGGACTAGCGGGGGGGCCTACAATGAGCAGTTCTTC | CASSAGTSGGAYNEQFF
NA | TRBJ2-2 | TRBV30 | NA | TGTGCCTGGAGCGGAGACTCCTCGAACACCGGGGAGCTGTTTTTT | CAWSGDSSNTGELFF
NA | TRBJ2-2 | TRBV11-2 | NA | TGTGCCAGCAGCGCCCAGAACACCGGGGAGCTGTTTTTT | CASSAQNTGELFF
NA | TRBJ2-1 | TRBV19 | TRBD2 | TGTGCCAGTAGTATAGACCGACTAGCGGGAGGGGATCACCAGTACAATGAGCAGTTCTTC | CASSIDRLAGGDHQYNEQFF
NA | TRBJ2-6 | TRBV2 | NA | TGTGCCAGCAGTGCGCGCTCAGAGGCTGGGGCCAACGTCCTGACTTTC | CASSARSEAGANVLTF
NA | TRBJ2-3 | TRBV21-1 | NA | TGTGCCAGCAGCCCGCGGACTAGCGGGTGGGTCACAGATACGCAGTATTTT | CASSPRTSGWVTDTQYF
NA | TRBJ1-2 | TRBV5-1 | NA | TGCGCCAGCAGCTTGGGACAGCTGAACTATGGCTACACCTTC | CASSLGQLNYGYTF
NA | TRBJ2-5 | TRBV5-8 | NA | TGTGCCAGCAACGCCGGGACCTCCCTTGGAACCCAGTACTTC | CASNAGTSLGTQYF
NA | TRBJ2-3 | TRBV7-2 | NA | TGTGCCAGCAGCTTAGTTGGGTCTCCCACAGATACGCAGTATTTT | CASSLVGSPTDTQYF
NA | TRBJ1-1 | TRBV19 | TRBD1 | TGTGCCAGTAGTATGGGGGACAGGGGGCAGACTGAAGCTTTCTTT | CASSMGDRGQTEAFF
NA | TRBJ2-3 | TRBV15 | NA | TGTGCCACCAGCAGAGACCTAGCGGATACGCAGTATTTT | CATSRDLADTQYF
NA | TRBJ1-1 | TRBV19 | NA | TGTGCCAGTAGTATTTTACGGGTGAACACTGAAGCTTTCTTT | CASSILRVNTEAFF
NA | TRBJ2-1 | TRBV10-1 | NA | TGCGCCAGCAGTGAGTCGATGGACTGTATCCCCTACAATGAGCAGTTCTTC | CASSESMDCIPYNEQFF
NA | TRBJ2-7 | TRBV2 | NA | TGTGCCAGCACCCTCCAAACGGGTTTTGGCGAGCAGTACTTC | CASTLQTGFGEQYF
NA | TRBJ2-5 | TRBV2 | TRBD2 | TGTGCCAGCGGCGGCGGGGGACGTTATGAGACCCAGTACTTC | CASGGGGRYETQYF
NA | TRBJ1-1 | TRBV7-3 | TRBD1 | TGTGCCAGCAGCCGGGACAGTAACACTGAAGCTTTCTTT | CASSRDSNTEAFF
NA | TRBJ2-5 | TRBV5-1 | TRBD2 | TGCGCCAGCAGCGGCACGGGGGGGCCTGAGACCCAGTACTTC | CASSGTGGPETQYF
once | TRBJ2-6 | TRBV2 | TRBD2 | TGTGCCAGCAGTGAAGGGCGACTAGCGCTGTCTGGGGCCAACGTCCTGACTTTC | CASSEGRLALSGANVLTF
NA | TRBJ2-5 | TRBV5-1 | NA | TGCGCCAGCAGCTTGGACCAAGAGACCCAGTACTTC | CASSLDQETQYF
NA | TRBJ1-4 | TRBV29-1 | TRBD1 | TGCAGCGGGGGACAGGGGGATGAAAAACTGTTTTTT | CSGGQGDEKLFF
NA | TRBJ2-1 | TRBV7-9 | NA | TGTGCCAGCAGCTCCCAGGGGATCTACAATGAGCAGTTCTTC | CASSSQGIYNEQFF
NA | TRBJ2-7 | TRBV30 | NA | TGTGCCTGGAGTTTTGCCCCTGGCGGGCGGGGCGAGCAGTACTTC | CAWSFAPGGRGEQYF
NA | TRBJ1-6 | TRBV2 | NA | TGTGCCAGCAGTGAAGACGGCCCGGGGGCAGGCTCACCCCTCCACTTT | CASSEDGPGAGSPLHF
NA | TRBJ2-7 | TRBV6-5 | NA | TGTGCCAGCAGTTTCCGGGACACAACCTACGAGCAGTACTTC | CASSFRDTTYEQYF
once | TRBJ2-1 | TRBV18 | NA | TGTGCCAGCTCACCCAGGGCGAATGAGCAGTTCTTC | CASSPRANEQFF
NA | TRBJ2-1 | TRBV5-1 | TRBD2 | TGCGCCAGCAGCTTGGCTAGCGGGAGCAATGAGCAGTTCTTC | CASSLASGSNEQFF
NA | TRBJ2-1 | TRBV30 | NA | TGTGCCTGGAGCCCCGGGGCCTTGTACAATGAGCAGTTCTTC | CAWSPGALYNEQFF
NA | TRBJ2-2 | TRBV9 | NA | TGTGCCAGCAGCGTAGGGGTGAACGCGAACACCGGGGAGCTGTTTTTT | CASSVGVNANTGELFF
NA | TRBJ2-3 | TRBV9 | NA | TGTGCCAGCAGCCCCGGGGACATTTCACCCGATACGCAGTATTTT | CASSPGDISPDTQYF
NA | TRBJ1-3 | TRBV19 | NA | TGTGCCAGTAGTATAGATCGGAACTCTGGAAACACCATATATTTT | CASSIDRNSGNTIYF
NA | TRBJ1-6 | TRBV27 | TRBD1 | TGTGCCAGCAGTTCAGACAGGGGAGGGTGGTCACCCCTCCACTTT | CASSSDRGGWSPLHF
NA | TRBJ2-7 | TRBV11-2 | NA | TGTGCCAGCAGCCAGGGGACGGGACCTTCCTACGAGCAGTACTTC | CASSQGTGPSYEQYF
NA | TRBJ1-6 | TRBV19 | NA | TGTGCCAGTAGCCTCGGAGGGCCGAGTAATTCACCCCTCCACTTT | CASSLGGPSNSPLHF
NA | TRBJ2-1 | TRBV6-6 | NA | TGTGCCAGCAGTTACCACAATGAGCAGTTCTTC | CASSYHNEQFF
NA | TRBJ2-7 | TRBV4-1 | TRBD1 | TGCGCCAGCAGCCAAGATCTTGGGACAGGGCTAAGCGAGCAGTACTTC | CASSQDLGTGLSEQYF
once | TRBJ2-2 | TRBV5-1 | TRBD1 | TGCGCCAGCAGCTTGCAAGGGGGCTCAAGGACCGGGGAGCTGTTTTTT | CASSLQGGSRTGELFF
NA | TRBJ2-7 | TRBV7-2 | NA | TGTGCCAGCAGCTTAGAAACAGCTAACTACGAGCAGTACTTC | CASSLETANYEQYF
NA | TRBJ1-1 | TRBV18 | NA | TGTGCCAGCTCACCAGGAGGAAACACTGAAGCTTTCTTT | CASSPGGNTEAFF
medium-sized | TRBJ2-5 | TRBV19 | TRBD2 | TGTGCCAGTAGTGCGGGAGGAGTGGAGACCCAGTACTTC | CASSAGGVETQYF
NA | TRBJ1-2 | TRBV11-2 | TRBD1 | TGTGCCAGCAGCTCCTCAAGGAGGACAGGGGCCACTAACTATGGCTACACCTTC | CASSSSRRTGATNYGYTF
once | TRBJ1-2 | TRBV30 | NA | TGTGCCTGGAGAGGACTACAGGTACTCGGCTACACCTTC | CAWRGLQVLGYTF